These T cell receptor beta chains were read from a single sample in a study of control samples from healthy donors and cancer patients. Assay: immunoSEQ multiplex PCR; the TCRdb copy retains only in-frame clones and omits some. The sample lists about 130,000 clones, approximately 89% occurring once. Material: PBMCs. These receptors came from a man aged 50 to 60 with head and neck cancer. Each CDR3 is given with its conserved first and last residue. Fields, in order: J gene, V gene, CDR3 protein.

TRBJ1-3,TRBV4-2,CASSQAGQGAGNTIYF
TRBJ2-7,TRBV19,CASSISGRGEQYF
TRBJ2-1,TRBV11-2,CASRTAGGPYNEQFF
TRBJ2-2,TRBV5-1,CASSPSDGLAGDTGELFF
TRBJ1-1,TRBV3-1/TRBV3-2,CASSQTGDRTEAFF
TRBJ2-1,TRBV10-3,CAISEGLRGNEQFF
TRBJ2-7,TRBV11-3,CASSLGASGTYEQYF
TRBJ2-2,TRBV6-5,CASSPYRGLGELFF
TRBJ2-2,TRBV11-2,CASSLEIGGFTGELFF
TRBJ1-6,TRBV28,CASSPGSGAKFTLHF
TRBJ2-7,TRBV5-4,CASSHGNTYEQYF
TRBJ1-1,TRBV19,CASRTGHIEAFF
TRBJ1-2,TRBV29-1,CSVVKLGVNYGYTF
TRBJ1-1,TRBV25-1,CASSAPGGRTEAFF
TRBJ2-3,TRBV5-1,CASSQSTDTQYF
TRBJ2-1,TRBV9,CASSVVPYPQSSYNEQFF
TRBJ1-5,TRBV28,CASSQAPTGGDQPQHF
TRBJ2-1,TRBV24-1,CATGLGGSSYNEQFF
TRBJ1-1,TRBV6-2/TRBV6-3,CASSYPGRDRKRTNTEAFF
TRBJ1-4,TRBV15,CATSRSRLTNEKLFF
TRBJ2-1,TRBV5-1,CASSIGSFEQFF
TRBJ2-7,TRBV5-6,CASSPRIRDRGHEQYF
TRBJ2-1,TRBV7-9,CASRGQGPNYNEQFF
TRBJ2-7,TRBV9,CASSVGSSYEQYF
TRBJ2-2,TRBV7-3,CASSPLDTGELFF
TRBJ2-3,TRBV7-9,CASSLGGSTGGLYTQYF
TRBJ1-4,TRBV27,CASSLGQGASNEKLFF
TRBJ1-5,TRBV5-1,CASSLDPTEPQHF
TRBJ1-5,TRBV18,CASSPSAGGQPQHF
TRBJ1-2,TRBV7-9,CASSREGGARNGYTF
TRBJ1-2,TRBV6-2/TRBV6-3,CASSYSTGQVTNYGYTF
TRBJ2-7,TRBV2,CASSENRLVYEQYF
TRBJ2-1,TRBV19,CASRLAGGLYNEQFF
TRBJ1-1,TRBV18,CASSQESRANTEAFF
TRBJ2-7,TRBV2,CASTSDSTSYEQYF
TRBJ2-1,TRBV9,CASSTSGLAGYNEQFF
TRBJ2-7,TRBV3-1/TRBV3-2,CASSQEGTGFYEQYF
TRBJ2-7,TRBV10-3,CAISPGTSAPYEQYF
TRBJ2-3,TRBV7-2,CASSLSGSRDTQYF
TRBJ1-5,TRBV15,CATSRESANQPQHF
TRBJ1-6,TRBV18,CASSPGGSSYNSPLHF
TRBJ1-2,TRBV4-1,CASSQATVNYGYTF
TRBJ2-5,TRBV7-3,CASSFTGTSGKETQYF
TRBJ1-1,TRBV10-3,CAISESDRDSTEAFF
TRBJ2-5,TRBV2,CASNIRGPETQYF
TRBJ1-2,TRBV28,CASSSTGQGIGGYTF
TRBJ1-2,TRBV7-2,CASSLEEGQVYGYTF
TRBJ2-6,TRBV21-1,CASRGQPSSGANVLTF
TRBJ2-3,TRBV9,CASSVEYRLAGDTQYF
TRBJ1-2,TRBV15,CATSRQGYYGYTF
TRBJ1-2,TRBV10-2,CAIPWSVAVSRF
TRBJ2-1,TRBV10-3,CAISESGSGPVGANEQFF
TRBJ2-3,TRBV7-9,CASRPPGLAGGATQYF